This T cell receptor beta chain was identified during a study of immune aging and cytomegalovirus after organ transplant (dated by TCRdb to the early 2020s). About the full investigation: Three-drug immunosuppression with prednisone, tacrolimus, and mycophenolate was given to all transplant recipients. What the work shows at the level of the full study, not this receptor alone: Aged-phenotype cells increased post-transplant regardless of clone size, earlier in large clones (days 200-264) than small clones, following viremia. Large clones contained a bigger proportion of TEMRA cells, and over time the seven largest clones (about 1,900 cells) picked up aged and TEMRA cells and lost TCM cells. Because CD57 was not measured in the sequencing data, a conservative gene-based aging definition was used instead.

Details on this clonotype: What this receptor recognizes is not known. No quality values exist for individual bases; no much larger clone is one base distant.

The germline ends are 12 bases apart after V is trimmed by 3 bases and J by 3 bases. Via the germline V gene, CDR1 is SQVTM and CDR2 ANQGSEA. The CDR3, from cysteine to phenylalanine, totals 13 residues. Of all the DNA, just the CDR3 is kept, 39 bases in frame from base 1. The sample's time point label, decoded: five sample-tagged time points from pre-transplant (day -1) to day 368 post-transplant, pooled. After thawing, PBMC were stimulated with a CMV IE-1 overlapping peptide library for about 12 hours, with no transport inhibitors added. Thawed cells were rested overnight and then stimulated in R10 medium with CD28/CD49d costimulation. The IE-1 peptide library was composed of 15-amino-acid peptides with overlaps of 11 amino acids. Samples from each time point were barcoded using BD Single-Cell Multiplexing Kit Sample Tags, then pooled and stained with oligo-conjugated anti-CD45RA and sorting antibodies. A BD FACSAria III was used to sort CMV-responsive CD8+CD137+ and CD4+CD154+ T cells at 4-way purity. Blood samples were drawn into EDTA vacutainers and processed by Ficoll gradient within 1-24 hours.

Libraries were prepared through single-cell sequencing. Data came from an Illumina NovaSeq 6000. The BD Rhapsody Targeted mRNA and AbSeq Reagent Kit was used in a microwell format for cell capture and library preparation. The libraries included TCR, sample tags, AbSeq, and targeted mRNA from the Human T-Cell Expression Panel, along with custom TOX and TOX2 primers. Sequencing of the libraries was done on an Illumina NovaSeq. Turning to the authors' computational methods: The analysis covered around 10,000 cells in total, of which some 6,900 were CD8 T cells and about 4,500 were CD8 T cells with an identifiable TCR CDR3. The BD Rhapsody Targeted Analysis Pipeline, including V(D)J processing, was run on the Seven Bridges Genomics platform to process the raw data. Quality control, Sample Tag demultiplexing with Lex-BDSMK, clone identification with VDJ Explorer, and Seurat clustering were all done in SeqGeq 1.6.0. A clone was considered non-expanded if it made up <1% of CD8 T cells, and considered a clonal expansion if it made up >2.5% of the sample. Using fastp at Q25 and MiXCR, TCRdb reprocessed the public reads and kept productive beta chains. Each CDR3 protein appears once, grouped with its most common genes and DNA. These V and J calls originate from TCRdb's pipeline instead of the authors' own analysis. A total of about 20,000 distinct CDR3 sequences appear in this sample, roughly 38% of them only once. Less than 30% of the sample belongs to the ten largest clones.

The sequence derives from a female donor who had a heart transplant and CMV viremia. This sequence uses TRBV29-1 and TRBJ2-7; TRBD2 is a possible D gene, resting on 7 matching bases. Source: CMV peptide-activated CD4+ and CD8+ T cells sorted from blood, taken at five time points, pooled. The sample's cell subset or site, from its label and the paper: sorted CD8+CD137+ and CD4+CD154+ T cells after roughly 13 h CMV IE-1 peptide stimulation. The bases are TGCAGCGTTGAGGGGGGGCCCCACTACGAGCAGTACTTC. Translation gives CSVEGGPHYEQYF.